This TCR beta chain is drawn from a study of cytomegalovirus exposure and HLA in healthy donors. Trimming took 5 bases from V and 4 from J, leaving 8 bases between them. The CDR3 has 13 residues. Germline V gene sequence: CDR1 SGHTA, CDR2 FQGTGA. The PCR ran on 60 Vbeta and 13 Jbeta primers. The assay was immunoSEQ multiplex PCR, and TCRdb's table has in-frame clones only and misses some. In the table there are 100,000 or so clones, approximately 56% of which are singletons. The sequencing input was PBMCs. The TCR was taken from a woman in her 30s in good health and CMV-seropositive. The J gene is TRBJ2-2, the V gene TRBV7-3; no clear D gene. The CDR3 reads CASSPSITGELFF. CDR3 nucleotide sequence: TGTGCCAGCAGCCCATCAATCACCGGGGAGCTGTTTTTT. Full variable domain (outside the CDR3, taken from reference TRBV7-3 and TRBJ2-2): GAGVSQTPSNKVTEKGKYVELRCDPISGHTALYWYRQSLGQGPEFLIYFQGTGAADDSGLPNDRFFAVRPEGSVSTLKIQRTERGDSAVYLCASSPSITGELFFGEGSRLTVL.